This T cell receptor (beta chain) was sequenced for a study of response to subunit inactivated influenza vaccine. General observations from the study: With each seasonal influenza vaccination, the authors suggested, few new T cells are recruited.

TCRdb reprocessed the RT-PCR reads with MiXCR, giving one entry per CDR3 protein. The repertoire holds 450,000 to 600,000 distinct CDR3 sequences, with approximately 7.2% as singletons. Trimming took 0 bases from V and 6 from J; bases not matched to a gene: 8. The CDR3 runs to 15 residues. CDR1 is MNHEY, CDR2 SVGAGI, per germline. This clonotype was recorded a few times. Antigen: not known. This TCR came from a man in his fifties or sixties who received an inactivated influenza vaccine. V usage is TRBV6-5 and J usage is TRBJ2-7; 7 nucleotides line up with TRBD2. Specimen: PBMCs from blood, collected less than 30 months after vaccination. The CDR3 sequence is CASSYSPRGVSEQYF. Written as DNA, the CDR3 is TGTGCCAGCAGTTACTCCCCTCGGGGGGTGAGCGAGCAGTACTTC.